One TCR beta chain is described in this entry. The antigen remains undetermined. This sample is drawn from a study of T-cell memory formation after mild COVID-19. Study background: TCR clustering was largely donor specific. Study-wide results and limits: CD4+ contracting clones lay mainly in CM and EM, CD8+ ones in EMRA.

Barcoded TCR alpha and TCR beta cDNA libraries with UMIs came from 5'RACE using constant-segment primers. One entry per CDR3 protein results from TCRdb running MiXCR on the 5' RACE reads. Among hundreds of thousands of distinct CDR3 sequences listed, around 20% were seen once. CDR3 length: 13 residues. From germline, CDR1 is SGDLS and CDR2 YYNGEE. V lost 0 bases and J 6 bases, leaving 6 bases between the germline ends. This receptor was identified in an adult woman who had mild COVID-19 (a few samples of this study predate the infection). Cell type and time point are not known. Sequencing input: PBMCs or a T cell subset sorted from them (not recorded which). V and J are TRBV9 and TRBJ2-2, with D unclear. The CDR3 coding sequence is TGTGCCAGCAGCGTAGAGCCTGCCGGGGAGCTGTTTTTT. This sequence encodes CASSVEPAGELFF.